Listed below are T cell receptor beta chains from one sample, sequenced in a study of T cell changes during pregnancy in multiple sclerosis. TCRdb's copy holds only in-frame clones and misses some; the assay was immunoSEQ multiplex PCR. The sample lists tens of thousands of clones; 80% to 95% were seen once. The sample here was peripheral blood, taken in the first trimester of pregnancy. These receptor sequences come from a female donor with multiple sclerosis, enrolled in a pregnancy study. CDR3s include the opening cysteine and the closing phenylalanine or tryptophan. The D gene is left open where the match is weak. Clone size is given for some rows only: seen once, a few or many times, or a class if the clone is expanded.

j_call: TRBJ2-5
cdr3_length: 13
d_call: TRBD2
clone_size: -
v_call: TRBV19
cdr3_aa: CASRRREGETQYF
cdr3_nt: TGTGCCAGTAGGCGCAGGGAGGGAGAGACCCAGTACTTC

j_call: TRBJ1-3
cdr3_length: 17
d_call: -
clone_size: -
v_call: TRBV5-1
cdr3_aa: CASSLEGTLPGVSPIYF
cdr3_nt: TGCGCCAGCAGCTTGGAAGGGACACTCCCTGGGGTTTCACCCATATATTTT

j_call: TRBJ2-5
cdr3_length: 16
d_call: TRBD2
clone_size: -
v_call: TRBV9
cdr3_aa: CASSVDPSGGQETQYF
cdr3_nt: TGTGCCAGCAGCGTAGATCCTAGCGGGGGCCAAGAGACCCAGTACTTC

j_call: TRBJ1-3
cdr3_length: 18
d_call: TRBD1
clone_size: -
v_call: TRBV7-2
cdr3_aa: CASSLTPSGQGGGNTIYF
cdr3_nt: TGTGCCAGCAGCCTCACCCCATCCGGACAGGGGGGAGGAAACACCATATATTTT

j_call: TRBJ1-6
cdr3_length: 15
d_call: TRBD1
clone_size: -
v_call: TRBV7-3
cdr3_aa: CASRSTGEYNSPLHF
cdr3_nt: TGTGCCAGCAGATCCACAGGGGAGTATAATTCACCCCTCCACTTT

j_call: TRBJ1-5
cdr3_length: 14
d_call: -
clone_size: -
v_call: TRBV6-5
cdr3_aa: CASSIGQALQPQHF
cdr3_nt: TGTGCCAGCAGTATTGGGCAGGCACTTCAGCCCCAGCATTTT

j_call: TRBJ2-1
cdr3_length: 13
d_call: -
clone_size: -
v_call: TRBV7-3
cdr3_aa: CASSLRGGDEQFF
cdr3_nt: TGTGCCAGCAGCTTAAGGGGAGGAGATGAGCAGTTCTTC

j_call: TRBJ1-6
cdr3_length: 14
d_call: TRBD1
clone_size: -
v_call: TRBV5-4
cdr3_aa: CASSYGQGSSPLHF
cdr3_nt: TGTGCCAGCAGCTATGGACAGGGTAGTTCACCCCTCCACTTT

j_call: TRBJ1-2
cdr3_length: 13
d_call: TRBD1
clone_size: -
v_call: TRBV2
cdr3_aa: CASRGQDRYGYTF
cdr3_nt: TGTGCCAGCAGAGGACAGGATAGATATGGCTACACCTTC

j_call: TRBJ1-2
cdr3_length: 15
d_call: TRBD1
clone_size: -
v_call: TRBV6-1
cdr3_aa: CASRTRTGMVDGYTF
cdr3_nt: TGTGCCAGCCGAACCCGGACAGGGATGGTTGATGGCTACACCTTC

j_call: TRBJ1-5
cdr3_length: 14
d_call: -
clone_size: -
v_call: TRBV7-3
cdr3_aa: CASSLTGGGQPQHF
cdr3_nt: TGTGCCAGCAGCTTAACAGGGGGAGGGCAGCCCCAGCATTTT

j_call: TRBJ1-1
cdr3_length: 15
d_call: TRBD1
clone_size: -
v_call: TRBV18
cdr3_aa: CASSPPMTGGTEAFF
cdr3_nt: TGTGCCAGCTCACCACCGATGACAGGGGGCACTGAAGCTTTCTTT

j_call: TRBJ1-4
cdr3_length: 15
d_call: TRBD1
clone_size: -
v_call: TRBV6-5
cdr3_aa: CASSYSTGAGEKLFF
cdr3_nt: TGTGCCAGCAGTTACTCAACAGGGGCGGGTGAAAAACTGTTTTTT

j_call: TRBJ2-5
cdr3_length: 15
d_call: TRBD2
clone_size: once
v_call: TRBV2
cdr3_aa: CASSRGLAGEETQYF
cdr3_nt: TGTGCCAGCAGCCGAGGACTAGCGGGGGAAGAGACCCAGTACTTC

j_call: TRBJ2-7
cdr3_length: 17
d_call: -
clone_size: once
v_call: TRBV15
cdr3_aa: CATSRAAWRGSSYEQYF
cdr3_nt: TGTGCCACCAGCAGGGCTGCCTGGAGAGGGAGCTCCTACGAGCAGTACTTC

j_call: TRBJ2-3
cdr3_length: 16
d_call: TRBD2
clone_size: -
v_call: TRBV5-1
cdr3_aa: CASSLGTSGGTDTQYF
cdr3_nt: TGCGCCAGCAGCTTGGGGACTAGCGGAGGCACAGATACGCAGTATTTT

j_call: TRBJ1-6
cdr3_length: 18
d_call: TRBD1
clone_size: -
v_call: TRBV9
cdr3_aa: CASSTARDRGSYNSPLHF
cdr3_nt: TGTGCCAGCAGCACAGCCCGAGACAGGGGTTCCTATAATTCACCCCTCCACTTT

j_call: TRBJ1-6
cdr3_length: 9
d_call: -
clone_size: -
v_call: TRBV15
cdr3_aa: CATGRLLHF
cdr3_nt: TGTGCCACCGGGAGGCTGCTCCACTTT

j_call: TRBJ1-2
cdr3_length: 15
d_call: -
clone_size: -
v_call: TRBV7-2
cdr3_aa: CASSTGHSANYGYTF
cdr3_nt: TGTGCCAGCAGCACGGGACACTCAGCTAACTATGGCTACACCTTC

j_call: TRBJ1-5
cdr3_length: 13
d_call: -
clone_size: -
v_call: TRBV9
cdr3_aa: CASSGHSNQPQHF
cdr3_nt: TGTGCCAGCAGCGGGCACAGCAATCAGCCCCAGCATTTT

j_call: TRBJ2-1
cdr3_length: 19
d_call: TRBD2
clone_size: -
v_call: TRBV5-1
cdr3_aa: CASSLGRLAGGPSHNEQFF
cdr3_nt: TGCGCCAGCAGCTTGGGTAGACTAGCGGGGGGGCCCTCTCACAATGAGCAGTTCTTC

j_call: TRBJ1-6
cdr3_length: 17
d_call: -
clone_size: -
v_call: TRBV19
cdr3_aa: CASSIVVQDTSRSPLHF
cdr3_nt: TGTGCCAGTAGTATAGTTGTACAGGACACCAGCCGTTCACCCCTCCACTTT

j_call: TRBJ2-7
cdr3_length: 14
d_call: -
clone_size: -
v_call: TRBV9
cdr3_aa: CASSEESVTYEQYF
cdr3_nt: TGTGCCAGCAGCGAAGAGAGTGTCACCTACGAGCAGTACTTC

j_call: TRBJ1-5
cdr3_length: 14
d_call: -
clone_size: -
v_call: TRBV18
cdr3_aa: CASSPSIGNQPQHF
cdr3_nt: TGTGCCAGCTCACCCAGTATTGGCAATCAGCCCCAGCATTTT

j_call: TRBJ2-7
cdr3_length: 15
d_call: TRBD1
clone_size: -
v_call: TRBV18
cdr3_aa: CASSPTRGNSYEQYF
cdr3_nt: TGTGCCAGCTCACCAACCAGGGGGAACTCCTACGAGCAGTACTTC

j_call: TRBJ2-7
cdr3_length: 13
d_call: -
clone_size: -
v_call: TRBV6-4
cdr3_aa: CASGRDILSEQYF
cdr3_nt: TGTGCCAGCGGCCGGGACATTCTCTCCGAGCAGTACTTC

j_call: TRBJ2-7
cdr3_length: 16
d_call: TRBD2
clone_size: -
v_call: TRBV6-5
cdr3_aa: CASSYSGTSGVDEQYF
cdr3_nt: TGTGCCAGCAGTTACTCAGGGACTAGCGGGGTAGACGAGCAGTACTTC

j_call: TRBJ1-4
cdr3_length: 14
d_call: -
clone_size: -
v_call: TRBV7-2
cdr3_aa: CASRSQGSSEKLFF
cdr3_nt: TGTGCCAGCAGGTCACAGGGATCTAGCGAAAAACTGTTTTTT